This TCR beta chain was obtained from a study of blood T cell repertoires in COVID-19. Study context: Material from acute and convalescent COVID-19 was sourced from the United States, Italy and Spain.

This clone was seen a single time. Profiled with immunoSEQ multiplex PCR; TCRdb holds only in-frame clones, not every one. Among more than 200,000 clones, around 90% were seen once, and the ten largest hold approximately 2.4%. Followed over time, Seattle patients had been enrolled while infection was active. Trimming removed 3 bases from V and 1 base from J, with 9 bases in between. The germline V gene has CDR1 ENHRY and CDR2 SYGVKD. The CDR3 spans 14 residues. The sequenced sample was peripheral blood. The chain joins TRBV10-3 to TRBJ1-1; D ambiguous. This receptor was taken from a man younger than 40 with COVID-19, enrolled during active disease. This CDR3 is CAISERFGNTEAFF. The CDR3 coding sequence is TGTGCCATCAGTGAACGGTTCGGGAACACTGAAGCTTTCTTT.